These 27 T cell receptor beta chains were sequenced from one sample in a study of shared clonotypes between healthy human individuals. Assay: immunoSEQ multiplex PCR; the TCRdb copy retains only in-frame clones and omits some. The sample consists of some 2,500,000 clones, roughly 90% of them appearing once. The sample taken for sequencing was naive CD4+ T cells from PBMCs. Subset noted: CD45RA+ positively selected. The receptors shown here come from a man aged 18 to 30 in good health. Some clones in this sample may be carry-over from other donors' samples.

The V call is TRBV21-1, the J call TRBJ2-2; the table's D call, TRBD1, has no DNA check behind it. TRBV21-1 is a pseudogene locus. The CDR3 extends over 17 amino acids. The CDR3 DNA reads TGTGCCAGCAGCAAAGATTGCAGGGGTTCGAACACCGGGGAGCTGTTTTTT. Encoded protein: CASSKDCRGSNTGELFF.

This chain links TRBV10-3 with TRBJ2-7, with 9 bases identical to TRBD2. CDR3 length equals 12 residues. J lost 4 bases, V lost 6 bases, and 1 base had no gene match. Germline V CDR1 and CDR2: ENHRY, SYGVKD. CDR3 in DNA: TGTGCCATCAGGAGCGGGAGGTACGAGCAGTACTTC. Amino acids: CAIRSGRYEQYF.

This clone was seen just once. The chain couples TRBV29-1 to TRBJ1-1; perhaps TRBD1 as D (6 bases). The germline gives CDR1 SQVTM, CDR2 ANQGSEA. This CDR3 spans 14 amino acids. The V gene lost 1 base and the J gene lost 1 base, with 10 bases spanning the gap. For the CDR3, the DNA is TGCAGCGTTGAAGGTTTACAGGGGAACACTGAAGCTTTCTTT. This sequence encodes CSVEGLQGNTEAFF.

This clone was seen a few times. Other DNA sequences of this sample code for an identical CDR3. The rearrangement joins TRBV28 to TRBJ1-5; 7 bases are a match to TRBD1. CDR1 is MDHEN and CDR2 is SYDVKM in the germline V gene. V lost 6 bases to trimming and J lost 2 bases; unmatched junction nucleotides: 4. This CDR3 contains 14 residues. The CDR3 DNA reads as TGTGCCAGCAGCTCAGGACAGGGCAATCAGCCCCAGCATTTT. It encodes CASSSGQGNQPQHF.

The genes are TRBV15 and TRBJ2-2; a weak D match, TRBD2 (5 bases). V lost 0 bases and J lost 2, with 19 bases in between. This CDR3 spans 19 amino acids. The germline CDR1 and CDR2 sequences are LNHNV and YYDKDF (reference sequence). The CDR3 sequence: CATSRDADFNLLNTGELFF. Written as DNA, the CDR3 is TGTGCCACCAGCAGAGATGCGGACTTCAACTTGTTAAACACCGGGGAGCTGTTTTTT.

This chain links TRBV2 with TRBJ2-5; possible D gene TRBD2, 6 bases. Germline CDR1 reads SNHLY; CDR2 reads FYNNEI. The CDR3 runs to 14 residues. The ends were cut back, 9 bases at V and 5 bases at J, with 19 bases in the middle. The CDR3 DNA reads TGTGCCAGTAAAGGGAGGTCCAAGGGCGAGACCCAGTACTTC. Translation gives CASKGRSKGETQYF. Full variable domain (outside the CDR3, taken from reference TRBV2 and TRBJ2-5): EPEVTQTPSHQVTQMGQEVILRCVPISNHLYFYWYRQILGQKVEFLVSFYNNEISEKSEIFDDQFSVERPDGSNFTLKIRSTKLEDSAMYFCASKGRSKGETQYFGPGTRLLVL.

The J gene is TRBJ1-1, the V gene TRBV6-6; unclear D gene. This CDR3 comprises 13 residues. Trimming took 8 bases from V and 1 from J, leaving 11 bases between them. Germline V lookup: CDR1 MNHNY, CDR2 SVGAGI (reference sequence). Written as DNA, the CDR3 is TGTGCCAGCGGGCCCCTGCAGAACACTGAAGCTTTCTTT. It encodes CASGPLQNTEAFF.

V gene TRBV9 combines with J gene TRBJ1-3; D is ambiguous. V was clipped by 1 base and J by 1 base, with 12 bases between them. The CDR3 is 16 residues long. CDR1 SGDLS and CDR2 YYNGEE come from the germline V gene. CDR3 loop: CASSVRGDGSGNTIYF. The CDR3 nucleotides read TGTGCCAGCAGCGTACGAGGAGACGGGTCTGGAAACACCATATATTTT.

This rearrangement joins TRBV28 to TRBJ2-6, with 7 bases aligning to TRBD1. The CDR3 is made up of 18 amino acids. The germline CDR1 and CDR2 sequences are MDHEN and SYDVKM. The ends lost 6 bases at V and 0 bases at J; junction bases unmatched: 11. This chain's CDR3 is CASSPRTGAFSGANVLTF. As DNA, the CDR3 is TGTGCCAGCAGCCCTCGGACAGGAGCCTTCTCTGGGGCCAACGTCCTGACTTTC.

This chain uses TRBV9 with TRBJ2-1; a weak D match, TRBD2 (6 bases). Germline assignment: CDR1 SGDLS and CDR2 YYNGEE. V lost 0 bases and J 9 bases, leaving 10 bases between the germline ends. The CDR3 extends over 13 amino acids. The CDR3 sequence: CASSVAPGGEQFF. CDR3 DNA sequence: TGTGCCAGCAGCGTAGCTCCCGGGGGTGAGCAGTTCTTC.

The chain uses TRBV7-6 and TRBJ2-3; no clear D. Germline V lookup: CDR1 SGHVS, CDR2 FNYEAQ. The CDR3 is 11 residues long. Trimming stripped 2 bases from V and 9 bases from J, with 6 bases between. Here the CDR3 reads CASSLLETQYF. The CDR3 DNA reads TGTGCCAGCAGCTTACTAGAAACGCAGTATTTT.

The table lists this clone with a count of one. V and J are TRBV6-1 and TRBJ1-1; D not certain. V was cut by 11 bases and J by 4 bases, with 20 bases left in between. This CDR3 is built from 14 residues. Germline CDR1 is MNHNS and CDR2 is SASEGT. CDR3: CAGSVAGRFTEAFF. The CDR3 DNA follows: TGTGCCGGGAGTGTGGCGGGGAGATTCACTGAAGCTTTCTTT.

CDR3 nucleotide sequence: TGCGCCAGCAGCCAAGATCGTAAGGACAGGGGGCGGCGGGGCATTCAGTACTTC. Translating it yields CASSQDRKDRGRRGIQYF. The rearrangement uses TRBV4-1 and TRBJ2-4; 11 bases are a match to TRBD1. V shed 0 bases, J shed 9 bases, and the junction held 13 bases outside the gene matches. The germline V gene has CDR1 MGHRA and CDR2 YSYEKL. There are 18 residues in the CDR3.

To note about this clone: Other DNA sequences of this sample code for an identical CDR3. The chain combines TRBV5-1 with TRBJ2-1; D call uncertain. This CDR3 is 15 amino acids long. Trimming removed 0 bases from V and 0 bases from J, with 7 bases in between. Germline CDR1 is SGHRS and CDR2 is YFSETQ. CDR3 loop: CASSLVAASYNEQFF. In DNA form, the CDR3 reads TGCGCCAGCAGCTTGGTTGCGGCCTCCTACAATGAGCAGTTCTTC.

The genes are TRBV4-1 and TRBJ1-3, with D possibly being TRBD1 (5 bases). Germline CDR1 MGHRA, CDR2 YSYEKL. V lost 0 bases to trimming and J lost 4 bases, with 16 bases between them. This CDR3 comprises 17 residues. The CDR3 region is CASSQDRLRDGGNTIYF. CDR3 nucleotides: TGCGCCAGCAGCCAAGATCGGCTCAGGGATGGCGGAAACACCATATATTTT.

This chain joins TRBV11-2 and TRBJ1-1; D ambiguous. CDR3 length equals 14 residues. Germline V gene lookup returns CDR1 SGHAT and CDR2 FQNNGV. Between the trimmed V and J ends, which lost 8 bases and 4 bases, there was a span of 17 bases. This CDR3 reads CASSPLVDSTEAFF. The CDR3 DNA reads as TGTGCCAGCTCCCCCTTGGTGGATTCCACTGAAGCTTTCTTT.

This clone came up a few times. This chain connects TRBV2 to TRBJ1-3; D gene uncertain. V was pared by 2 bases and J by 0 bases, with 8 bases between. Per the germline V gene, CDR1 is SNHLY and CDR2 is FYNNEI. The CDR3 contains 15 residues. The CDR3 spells CASSETDSSGNTIYF. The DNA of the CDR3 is TGTGCCAGCAGTGAAACGGATAGCTCTGGAAACACCATATATTTT.

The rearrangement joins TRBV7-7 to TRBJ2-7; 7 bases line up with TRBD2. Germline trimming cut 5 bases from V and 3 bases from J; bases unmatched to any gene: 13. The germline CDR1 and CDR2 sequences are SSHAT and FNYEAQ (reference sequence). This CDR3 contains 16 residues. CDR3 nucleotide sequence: TGTGCCAGCAGCCCCTATCTAGCGGTTATTAACTACGAGCAGTACTTC. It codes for CASSPYLAVINYEQYF.

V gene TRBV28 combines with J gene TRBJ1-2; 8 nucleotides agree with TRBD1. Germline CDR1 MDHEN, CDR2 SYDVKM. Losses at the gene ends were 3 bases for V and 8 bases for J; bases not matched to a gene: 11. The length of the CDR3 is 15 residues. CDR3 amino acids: CASSLTGDITMGYTF. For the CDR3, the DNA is TGTGCCAGCAGTTTGACAGGGGATATAACTATGGGCTACACCTTC.

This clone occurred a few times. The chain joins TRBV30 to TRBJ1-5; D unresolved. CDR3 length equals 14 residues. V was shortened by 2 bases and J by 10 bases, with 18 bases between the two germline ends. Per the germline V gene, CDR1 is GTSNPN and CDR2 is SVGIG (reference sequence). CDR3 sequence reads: CAWSLLEGGGPQHF. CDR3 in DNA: TGTGCCTGGAGTCTGTTGGAGGGCGGTGGACCCCAGCATTTT.

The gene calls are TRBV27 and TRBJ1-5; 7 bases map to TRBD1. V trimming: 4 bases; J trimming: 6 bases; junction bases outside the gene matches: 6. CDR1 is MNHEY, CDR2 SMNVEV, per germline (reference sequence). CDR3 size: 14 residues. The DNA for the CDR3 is TGTGCCAGCAGTTCCCGAGACAGGGCTCAGCCCCAGCATTTT. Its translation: CASSSRDRAQPQHF.

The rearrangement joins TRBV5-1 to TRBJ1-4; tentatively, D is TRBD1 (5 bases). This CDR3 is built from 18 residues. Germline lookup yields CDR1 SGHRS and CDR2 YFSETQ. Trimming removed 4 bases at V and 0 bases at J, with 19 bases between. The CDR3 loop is CASSPAGGPGPTNEKLFF. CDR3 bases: TGCGCCAGCAGCCCCGCCGGGGGACCCGGTCCAACTAATGAAAAACTGTTTTTT.

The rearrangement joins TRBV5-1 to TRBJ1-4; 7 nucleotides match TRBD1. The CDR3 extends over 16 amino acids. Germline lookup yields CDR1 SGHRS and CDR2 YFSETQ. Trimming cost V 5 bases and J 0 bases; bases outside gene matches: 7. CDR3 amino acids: CASSRDRRATNEKLFF. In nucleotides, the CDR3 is TGCGCCAGCAGTCGGGACAGACGTGCAACTAATGAAAAACTGTTTTTT.

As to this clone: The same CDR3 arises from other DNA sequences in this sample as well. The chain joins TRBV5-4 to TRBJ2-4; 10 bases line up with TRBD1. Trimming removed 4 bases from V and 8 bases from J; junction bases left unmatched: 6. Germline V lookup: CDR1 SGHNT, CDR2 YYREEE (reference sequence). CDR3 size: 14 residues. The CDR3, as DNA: TGTGCCAGCAGCCCGGGGGGACAGGGGTACATTCAGTACTTC. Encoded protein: CASSPGGQGYIQYF.

This CDR3 reads CASSLTQGLSYEQYF. The CDR3 DNA is TGTGCCAGCAGCTTAACGCAGGGACTCTCCTACGAGCAGTACTTC. The chain is built from TRBV11-2 and TRBJ2-7; perhaps TRBD2 as D (6 bases). V was trimmed by 2 bases and J by 0 bases, leaving 11 bases between them. From germline, CDR1 is SGHAT and CDR2 FQNNGV. The CDR3 extends over 15 amino acids.

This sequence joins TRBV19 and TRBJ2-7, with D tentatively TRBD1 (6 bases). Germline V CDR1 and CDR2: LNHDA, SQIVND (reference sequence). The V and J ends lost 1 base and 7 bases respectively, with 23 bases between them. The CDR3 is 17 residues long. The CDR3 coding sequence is TGTGCCAGTAGTATAGCCCCCCAACAGGGCCCCCCGGGGGAGCAGTACTTC. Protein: CASSIAPQQGPPGEQYF. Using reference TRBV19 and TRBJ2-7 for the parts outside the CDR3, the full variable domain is DGGITQSPKYLFRKEGQNVTLSCEQNLNHDAMYWYRQDPGQGLRLIYYSQIVNDFQKGDIAEGYSVSREKKESFPLTVTSAQKNPTAFYLCASSIAPQQGPPGEQYFGPGTRLTVT.

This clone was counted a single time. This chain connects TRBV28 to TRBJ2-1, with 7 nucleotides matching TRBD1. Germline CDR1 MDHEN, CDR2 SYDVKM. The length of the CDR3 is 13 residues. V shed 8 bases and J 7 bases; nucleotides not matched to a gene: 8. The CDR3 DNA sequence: TGTGCCAGCTTAAAGTACAGGGGTAATGAGCAGTTCTTC. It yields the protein CASLKYRGNEQFF.